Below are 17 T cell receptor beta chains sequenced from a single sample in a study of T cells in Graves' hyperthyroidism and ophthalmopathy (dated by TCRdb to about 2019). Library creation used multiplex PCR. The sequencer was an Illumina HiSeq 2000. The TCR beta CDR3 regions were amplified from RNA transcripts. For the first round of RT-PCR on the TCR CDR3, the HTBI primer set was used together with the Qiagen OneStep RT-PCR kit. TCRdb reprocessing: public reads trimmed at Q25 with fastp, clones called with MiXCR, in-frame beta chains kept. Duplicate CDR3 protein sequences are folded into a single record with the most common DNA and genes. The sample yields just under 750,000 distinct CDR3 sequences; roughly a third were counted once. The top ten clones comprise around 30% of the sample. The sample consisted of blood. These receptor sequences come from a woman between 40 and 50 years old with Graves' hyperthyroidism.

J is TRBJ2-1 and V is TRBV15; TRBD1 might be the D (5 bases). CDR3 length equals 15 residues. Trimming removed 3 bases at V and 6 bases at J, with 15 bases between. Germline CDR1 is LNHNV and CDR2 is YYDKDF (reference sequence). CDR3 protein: CATSSGRGWGNEQFF. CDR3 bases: TGTGCCACCAGCAGCGGTAGGGGCTGGGGCAATGAGCAGTTCTTC. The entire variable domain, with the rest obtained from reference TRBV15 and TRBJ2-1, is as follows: DAMVIQNPRYQVTQFGKPVTLSCSQTLNHNVMYWYQQKSSQAPKLLFHYYDKDFNNEADTPDNFQSRRPNTSFCFLDIRSPGLGDTAMYLCATSSGRGWGNEQFFGPGTRLTVL.

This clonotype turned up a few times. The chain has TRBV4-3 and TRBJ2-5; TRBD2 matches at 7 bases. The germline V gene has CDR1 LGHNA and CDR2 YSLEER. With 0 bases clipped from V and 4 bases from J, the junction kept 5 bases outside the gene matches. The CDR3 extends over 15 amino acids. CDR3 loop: CASSQDLAAGETQYF. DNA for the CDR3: TGCGCCAGCAGCCAAGACCTAGCGGCCGGAGAGACCCAGTACTTC.

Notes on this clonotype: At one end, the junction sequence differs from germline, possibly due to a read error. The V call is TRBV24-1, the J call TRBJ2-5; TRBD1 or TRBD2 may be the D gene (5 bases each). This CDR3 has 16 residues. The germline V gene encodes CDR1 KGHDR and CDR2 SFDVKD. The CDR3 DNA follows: TGTGCCAGCAGTCTGGGGATCGGGACGGTCGAAGAGACCCAGTACTTC. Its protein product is CASSLGIGTVEETQYF.

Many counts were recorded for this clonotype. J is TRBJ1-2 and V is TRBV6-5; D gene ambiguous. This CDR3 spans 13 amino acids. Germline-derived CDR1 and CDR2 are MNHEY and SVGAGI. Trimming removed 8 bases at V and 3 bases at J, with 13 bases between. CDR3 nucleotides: TGTGCCAGCGTCGGGGAAACCTACTATGGCTACACCTTC. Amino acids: CASVGETYYGYTF.

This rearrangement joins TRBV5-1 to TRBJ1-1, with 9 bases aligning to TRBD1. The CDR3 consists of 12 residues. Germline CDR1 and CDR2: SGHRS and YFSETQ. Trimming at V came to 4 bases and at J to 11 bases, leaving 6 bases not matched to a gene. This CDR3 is CASSEQGAGAFF. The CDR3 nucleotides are TGCGCCAGCAGCGAACAGGGGGCCGGCGCTTTCTTT.

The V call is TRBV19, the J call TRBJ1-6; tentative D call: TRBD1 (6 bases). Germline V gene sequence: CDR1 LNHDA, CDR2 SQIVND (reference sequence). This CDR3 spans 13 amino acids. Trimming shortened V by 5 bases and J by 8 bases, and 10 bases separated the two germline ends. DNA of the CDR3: TGTGCCAGTAGTCGGGACAACTATTCACCCCTCCACTTT. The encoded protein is CASSRDNYSPLHF.

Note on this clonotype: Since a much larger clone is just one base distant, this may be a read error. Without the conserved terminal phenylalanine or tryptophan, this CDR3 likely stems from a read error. CDR3 nucleotides: TGTGCCAGCAGCTTGTCCGGGACAGGGGGTAATGAGCAGTACCTC. This sequence encodes CASSLSGTGGNEQYL. The V call is TRBV7-3, the J call TRBJ2-7; 11 positions match TRBD1. The J segment lost 7 bases and the V segment lost 3 bases, leaving 8 bases of the junction unmatched. Germline lookup yields CDR1 SGHTA and CDR2 FQGTGA. The length of the CDR3 is 15 residues.

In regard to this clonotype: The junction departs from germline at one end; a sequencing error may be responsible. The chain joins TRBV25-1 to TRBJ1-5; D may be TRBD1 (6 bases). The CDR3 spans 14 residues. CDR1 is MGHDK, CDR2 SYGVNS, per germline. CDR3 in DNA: TGTGCCCGCAGTTACGGACAGCCGAATCAGCCCCAGCATTTT. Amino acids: CARSYGQPNQPQHF.

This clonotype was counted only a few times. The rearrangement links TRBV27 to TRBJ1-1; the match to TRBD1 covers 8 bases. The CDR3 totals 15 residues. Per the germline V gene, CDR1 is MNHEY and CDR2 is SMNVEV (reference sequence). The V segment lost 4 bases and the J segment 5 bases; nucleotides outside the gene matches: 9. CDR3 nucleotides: TGTGCCAGCAGTTACTCAGGGGGCGCAGGGACTGAAGCTTTCTTT. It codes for CASSYSGGAGTEAFF.

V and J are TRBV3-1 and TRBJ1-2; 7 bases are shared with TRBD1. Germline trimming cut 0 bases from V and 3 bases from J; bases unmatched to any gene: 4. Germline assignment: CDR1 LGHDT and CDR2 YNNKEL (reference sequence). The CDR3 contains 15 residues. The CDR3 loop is CASSQDDGTDYGYTF. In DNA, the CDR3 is TGTGCCAGCAGCCAAGACGACGGGACAGACTATGGCTACACCTTC.

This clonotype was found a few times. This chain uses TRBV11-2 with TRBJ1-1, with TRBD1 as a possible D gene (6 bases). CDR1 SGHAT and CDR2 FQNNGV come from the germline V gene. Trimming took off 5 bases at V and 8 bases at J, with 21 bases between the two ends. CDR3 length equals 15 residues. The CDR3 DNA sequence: TGTGCCAGCAGCCTATCCGGGACATCTGGCTTAGAAGCTTTCTTT. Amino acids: CASSLSGTSGLEAFF.

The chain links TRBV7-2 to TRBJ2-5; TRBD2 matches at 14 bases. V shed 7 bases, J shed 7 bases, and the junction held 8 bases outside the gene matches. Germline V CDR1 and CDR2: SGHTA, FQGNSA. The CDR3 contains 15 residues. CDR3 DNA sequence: TGTGCCAGCAACGGGGGACTAGCGGGAGTAAGGACCCAGTACTTC. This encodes CASNGGLAGVRTQYF. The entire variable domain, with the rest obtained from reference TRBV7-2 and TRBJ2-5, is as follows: GAGVSQSPSNKVTEKGKDVELRCDPISGHTALYWYRQSLGQGLEFLIYFQGNSAPDKSGLPSDRFSAERTGGSVSTLTIQRTQQEDSAVYLCASNGGLAGVRTQYFGPGTRLLVL.

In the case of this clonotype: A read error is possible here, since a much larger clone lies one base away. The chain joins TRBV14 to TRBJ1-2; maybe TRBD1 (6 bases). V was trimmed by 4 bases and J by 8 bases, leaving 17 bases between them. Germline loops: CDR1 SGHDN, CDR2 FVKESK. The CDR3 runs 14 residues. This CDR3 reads CASSRAVQGRGYTF. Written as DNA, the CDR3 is TGTGCCAGCAGCCGTGCCGTCCAGGGGAGAGGCTACACCTTC. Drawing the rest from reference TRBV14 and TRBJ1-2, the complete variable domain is EAGVTQFPSHSVIEKGQTVTLRCDPISGHDNLYWYRRVMGKEIKFLLHFVKESKQDESGMPNNRFLAERTGGTYSTLKVQPAELEDSGVYFCASSRAVQGRGYTFGSGTRLTVV.

The CDR3 region has the DNA TGTGCCTGGAGACGACAGTCCTACGAGCAGTACTTC. Translating it yields CAWRRQSYEQYF. The V call is TRBV30, the J call TRBJ2-7; a weak D match, TRBD1 (5 bases). Trimming cost V 3 bases and J 1 base, with 7 bases left between them. The CDR3 is 12 residues long. Germline lookup yields CDR1 GTSNPN and CDR2 SVGIG (reference sequence). The entire variable domain, with the rest obtained from reference TRBV30 and TRBJ2-7, is as follows: SQTIHQWPATLVQPVGSPLSLECTVEGTSNPNLYWYRQAAGRGLQLLFYSVGIGQISSEVPQNLSASRPQDRQFILSSKKLLLSDSGFYLCAWRRQSYEQYFGPGTRLTVT.

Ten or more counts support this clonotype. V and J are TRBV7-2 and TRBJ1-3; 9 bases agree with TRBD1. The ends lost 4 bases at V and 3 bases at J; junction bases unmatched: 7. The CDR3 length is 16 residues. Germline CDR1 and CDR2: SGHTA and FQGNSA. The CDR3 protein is CASSSLGTGNGNTIYF. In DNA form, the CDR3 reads TGTGCCAGCAGCTCCCTCGGGACAGGGAATGGAAACACCATATATTTT.

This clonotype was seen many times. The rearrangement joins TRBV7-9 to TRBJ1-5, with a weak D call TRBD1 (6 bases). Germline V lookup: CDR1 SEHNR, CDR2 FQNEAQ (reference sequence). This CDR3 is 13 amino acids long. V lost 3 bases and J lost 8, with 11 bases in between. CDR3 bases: TGTGCCAGCAGCTTGACAGGTTCTGAGCCCCAGCATTTT. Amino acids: CASSLTGSEPQHF.

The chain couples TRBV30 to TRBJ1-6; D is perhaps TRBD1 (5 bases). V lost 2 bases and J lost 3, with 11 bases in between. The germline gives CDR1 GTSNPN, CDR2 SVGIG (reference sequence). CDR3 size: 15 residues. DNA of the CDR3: TGTGCCTGGAGTTCTCTCCAGGGCTATAATTCACCCCTCCACTTT. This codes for CAWSSLQGYNSPLHF.